This T cell receptor (beta chain) comes out of a study of blood T cell repertoires in COVID-19. Participants were aged roughly 18 to 90 years, lived in 20 to 30 US areas, and enrolled virtually. Recovered participants had two consecutive negative NP/OP PCR tests, healthcare professional clearance, or symptom resolution. CDR3 size: 17 residues. Trimming left V 3 bases short and J 7 bases short, with 24 bases between. Germline V gene lookup returns CDR1 SGHNT and CDR2 YENEEA. Generated by immunoSEQ multiplex PCR, the TCRdb table keeps only in-frame clones and is missing some. Among 250,000 or so clones listed, roughly 88% were seen once. This clone came up once.

This chain links TRBV11-3 with TRBJ1-2; D is possibly TRBD1 (6 bases). The material sequenced was PBMCs or T cells enriched from blood (not recorded which). The source is a woman in her fifties or sixties who had recovered from COVID-19. CDR3 sequence (DNA): TGTGCCAGCAGCTTGACCCGCACGGGGGGCGCGGCAAGTGGCTACACCTTC. Its protein product is CASSLTRTGGAASGYTF. The full variable domain, in which reference TRBV11-3 and TRBJ1-2 provide the parts outside the CDR3, is EAGVVQSPRYKIIEKKQPVAFWCNPISGHNTLYWYLQNLGQGPELLIRYENEEAVDDSQLPKDRFSAERLKGVDSTLKIQPAELGDSAVYLCASSLTRTGGAASGYTFGSGTRLTVV.